One and the same sample provided the 2 T cell receptor beta chains below, sequenced in a study of CD8+CD57+ T cells in acquired aplastic anemia. Previously, flow cytometry had revealed CD8+CD57+ cell expansion in the patients chosen for sequencing. It was genomic DNA that served as the template for profiling TCR beta VDJ and CDR3. From the reads, TCRdb called clonotypes with MiXCR, one entry per CDR3 protein. The sample includes about 58,000 distinct CDR3 sequences, roughly 60% of them seen just once. The sample consisted of sorted CD4+, CD8+, or CD8+CD57+ T cells (not recorded which) from PBMCs. The receptors shown here come from a human donor with aplastic anemia.

This clonotype was seen only once. The chain uses TRBV5-1 and TRBJ2-1; D tentatively reads TRBD1 or TRBD2 (5 bases each). V dropped 4 bases and J dropped 7 bases, with 18 bases sitting between them. Germline loops: CDR1 SGHRS, CDR2 YFSETQ. The CDR3 consists of 15 residues. This CDR3 reads CASSPGTPGVNEQFF. Here the CDR3 DNA reads TGCGCCAGCAGCCCGGGGACGCCTGGGGTGAATGAGCAGTTCTTC.

V and J are TRBV20-1 and TRBJ2-7; TRBD1 agrees at 10 bases. V lost 0 bases, J lost 4 bases, and 12 bases stayed unmatched. This CDR3 contains 17 residues. Germline CDR1 DFQATT, CDR2 SNEGSKA (reference sequence). The CDR3 is CSARDPFRQGAGYEQYF. The CDR3 DNA follows: TGCAGTGCTAGAGATCCATTTCGACAGGGGGCCGGATACGAGCAGTACTTC.